This entry features one T cell receptor (beta chain) sequence. Its specific antigen is unknown. The input lacks base qualities; no much larger clone sits a single base away. Libraries were prepared through PCR. DNA from cultured CD4+ T cells underwent TCR sequencing with the Oncomine TCR Beta short-read assay at the Johns Hopkins FTIC core. The QIAamp micro DNA kit was used to extract genomic DNA from the cultured CD4+ T cells. Oncomine TCR Beta libraries from cultured CD4+ T cells were pooled with unique dual indexes and sequenced on an Illumina iSeq 100. On the authors' methods: Non-productive sequences were removed, and CDR3s that did not start with C, did not end with F or W, or were shorter than 7 amino acids were discarded. Antigen-specific clonotypes were identified with the MANAFEST web application by comparing peptide-stimulated wells with reference and other culture wells. An FDR below 0.05, an odds ratio above 5, and a productive frequency above 0.1% in at least two of three replicate wells were required for clones to be considered positive. Clonotypes that were significantly expanded in both SARS-CoV-2 spike wells and at least one common cold coronavirus spike condition were defined as cross-reactive. Levenshtein distances (stringdist) and unrooted phylogenetic trees (ape) in R version 3.6.1 were used to assess CDR3 homology. TCRdb reworked the public reads: Q25 trimming with fastp, MiXCR clone assembly, productive beta chains retained. Rows are unified per CDR3 protein, each entry keeping the most common DNA and genes. The V and J calls were determined by TCRdb, not by the authors. The sample contains around 4,000 distinct CDR3 sequences, 15% to 20% of them found a single time. 27% of the sample belongs to the ten largest clones.

This entry belongs to a study of vaccination and CD4 T cells after COVID-19 (dated by TCRdb to 2022 to 2024). About the full investigation: Convalescent patients had a positive SARS-CoV-2 result on nasal swab PCR, and of these patients, several had mild disease and one had severe disease. Six males and four females were included in the convalescent cohort, with two Hispanic individuals, seven Caucasians, two Asians and one multiracial person represented. Participants received two doses of either the Pfizer-BioNTech BNT162b2 vaccine (n=8) or the Moderna mRNA-1273 vaccine (n=2). Post-COVID blood samples from convalescent patients were collected a median of approximately 100 days after diagnosis, with a range of about 30 to 170 days. Post-vaccine blood samples were taken a median of 72 days after the second vaccine dose, with a range of roughly 13 to 250 days. Overlapping spike peptide pools from SARS-CoV-2 and from the common cold coronaviruses HCoV-NL63, HCoV-OC43 and HCoV-229E were used as culture stimuli. In control cultures, a CEFX viral epitope pool was used as positive control, an HIV-1 Nef peptide pool was used as negative control, or no peptide was added. The spike-specific CD4+ TCR repertoire was compared before and after mRNA vaccination in 10 COVID-19 convalescent patients and a handful of infection-naive healthy vaccine recipients.

Here is what the overall study found, with its caveats: The median number of SARS-CoV-2-reactive clonotypes rose from around 22 after infection to a few dozen after vaccination, but the change was not significant. Among the post-vaccine SARS-CoV-2-reactive clones in convalescent patients, a median approximately 86% showed up only after vaccination, which suggests vaccine-specific priming. Only a relatively small number of convalescent patients were included in the study, and early timepoints following natural infection were not analyzed. Of the vaccine-specific clones in convalescent patients, 304 of 307, or nearly all, reacted only to SARS-CoV-2 spike and did not cross-react with common cold coronaviruses.

The label giving this sample's treatment or condition can be read as: approximately 11-day PBMC culture with coronavirus spike peptide pools or control peptides (ViraFEST assay). The ViraFEST assay was used in the study, in which antigen-specific T cells were expanded with peptide pools and expanded clonotypes were subsequently identified by TCR sequencing. The convalescent patients' positive SARS-CoV-2 PCR tests were from March to December 2020, which was before the Alpha, Beta and Delta variants emerged in the United States. Each well held approximately 2 million PBMCs cultured in IMDM containing roughly 5% human AB serum and around 9.2 IU/ml IL-2, with 7.5 to 10 ug/ml peptide pools added. Half of the culture medium was replaced with fresh IL-2-containing medium on days 3 and 7. After more than 8 days of culture, CD4+ T cells were isolated by negative selection using the EasySep CD4+ T cell isolation kit. Ficoll-Paque Plus gradient centrifugation was used to isolate PBMCs from whole blood, and the isolated PBMCs were then either used fresh or cryopreserved at -140C. Culture conditions were generally each tested in triplicate wells.

The CDR3 starts with the cysteine, ends with the phenylalanine, and has 14 residues. The CDR3 DNA has 42 bases and is translated from base 1. V is pared back by 5 bases and J by 4 bases, with 13 bases lying between the germline termini. According to the germline V gene (reference sequence), CDR1 reads SEHNR and CDR2 reads FQNEAQ. The sample consisted of CD4+ T cells from blood, cultured in vitro. This sequence uses TRBV7-9 and TRBJ2-3; perhaps TRBD2 is the D gene, with 5 bases matching. This receptor was taken from a human donor who had recovered from COVID-19. The base sequence is TGTGCCAGCAGCATTACGGGGTCACCAGATACGCAGTATTTT. This sequence encodes CASSITGSPDTQYF.